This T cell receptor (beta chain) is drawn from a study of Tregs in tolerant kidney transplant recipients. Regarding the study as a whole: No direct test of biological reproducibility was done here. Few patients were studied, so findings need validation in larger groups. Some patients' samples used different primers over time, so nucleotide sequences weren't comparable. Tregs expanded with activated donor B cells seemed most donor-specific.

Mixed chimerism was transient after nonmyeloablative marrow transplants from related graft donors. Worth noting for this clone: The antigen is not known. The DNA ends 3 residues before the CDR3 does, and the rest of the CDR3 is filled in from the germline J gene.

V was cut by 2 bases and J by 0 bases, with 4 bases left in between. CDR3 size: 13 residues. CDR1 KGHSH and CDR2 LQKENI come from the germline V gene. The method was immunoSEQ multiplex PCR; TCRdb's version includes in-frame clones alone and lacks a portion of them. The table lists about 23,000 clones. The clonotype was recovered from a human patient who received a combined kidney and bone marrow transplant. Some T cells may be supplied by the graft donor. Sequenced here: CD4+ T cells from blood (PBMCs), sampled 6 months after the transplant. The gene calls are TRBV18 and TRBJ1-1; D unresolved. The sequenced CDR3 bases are TGTGCCAGCTCACCAAGCATGAACACTGAA. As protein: CASSPSMNTE. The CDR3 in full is CASSPSMNTEAFF.